The clone carrying this T cell receptor beta chain was detected a few times. These data are taken from a study of T cell changes during pregnancy in multiple sclerosis. TCRdb keeps only in-frame clones here, not all; method: immunoSEQ multiplex PCR. The table includes around 66,000 clones, roughly nine tenths detected once. CDR1 and CDR2 from the germline V gene are KGHSH and LQKENI. CDR3 length: 16 residues. J was trimmed by 2 bases and V by 3 bases; bases with no gene match: 7. The chain combines TRBV18 with TRBJ1-3; TRBD1 aligns across 7 bases. The sequenced sample was peripheral blood, obtained in the third trimester of pregnancy. This TCR came from a female donor in good health, enrolled as a control in a pregnancy study. In DNA, the CDR3 is TGTGCCAGCTCACCTTCGGCGCAGGGGGCTGGAAACACCATATATTTT. Residues: CASSPSAQGAGNTIYF. Full variable domain (missing parts from reference TRBV18 and TRBJ1-3): NAGVMQNPRHLVRRRGQEARLRCSPMKGHSHVYWYRQLPEEGLKFMVYLQKENIIDESGMPKERFSAEFPKEGPSILRIQQVVRGDSAAYFCASSPSAQGAGNTIYFGEGSWLTVV.